Sequencing of this T cell receptor beta chain was carried out in a study of tumor-infiltrating lymphocytes in oesophageal squamous cell carcinoma. Concerning this clonotype itself: One end of the junction fails to match germline, which may point to a read error.

CDR3 size: 13 residues. TCRdb ran MiXCR on the PCR reads and lists one entry per CDR3 protein. Here the sample spans more than 10,000 distinct CDR3 sequences, 52% being singletons. The receptor comes from a female donor with esophageal squamous cell carcinoma. The chain joins TRBV12-3 or TRBV12-4 to TRBJ2-1; the D is unclear. Sequencing was done on a sample of esophageal tumor tissue. CDR3 DNA sequence: TGTGCCAGCAGTTTAGCTACGAATTCACCCCTCCACTTC. It yields the protein CASSLATNSPLHF.